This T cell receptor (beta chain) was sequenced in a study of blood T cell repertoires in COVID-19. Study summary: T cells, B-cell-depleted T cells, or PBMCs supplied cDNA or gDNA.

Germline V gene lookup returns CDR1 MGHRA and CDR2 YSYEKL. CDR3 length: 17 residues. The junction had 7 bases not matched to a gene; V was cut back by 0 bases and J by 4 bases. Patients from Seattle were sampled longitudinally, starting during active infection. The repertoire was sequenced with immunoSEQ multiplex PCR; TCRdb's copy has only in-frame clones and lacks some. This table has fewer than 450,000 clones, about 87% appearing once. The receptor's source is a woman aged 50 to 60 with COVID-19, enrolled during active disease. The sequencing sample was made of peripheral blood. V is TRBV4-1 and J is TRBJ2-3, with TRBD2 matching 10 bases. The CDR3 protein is CASSQDIKRGGSDTQYF. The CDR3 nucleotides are TGCGCCAGCAGCCAAGATATAAAGCGGGGGGGTTCAGATACGCAGTATTTT.